This T cell receptor beta chain is drawn from a study of cytomegalovirus exposure and HLA in healthy donors. This CDR3 region has 16 residues. CDR1 KGHSH and CDR2 LQKENI come from the germline V gene. Trimming removed 4 bases from V and 7 bases from J; junction bases left unmatched: 9. Repertoires were generated with immunoSEQ multiplex PCR, while TCRdb's copy carries only in-frame clones and drops some. The top ten clones hold more than 0.9% of a sample with some 340,000 clones, about nine tenths of them seen once. Regarding the study as a whole: The CMV antigen specificity of three CMV-associated chains was confirmed through in vitro analysis. Some TCR beta chains (roughly 160 of them) were listed as cytomegalovirus-associated.

Concerning this clone: Its antigen is currently unknown.

The rearrangement joins TRBV18 to TRBJ2-1; TRBD2 aligns across 11 bases. The sequencing sample was made of PBMCs. This clonotype was obtained from a woman aged 25 to 39 in good health and CMV-seropositive. The CDR3 spells CASSRLTSGDGNEQFF. CDR3 bases: TGTGCCAGCTCACGTTTGACTAGCGGGGATGGGAATGAGCAGTTCTTC.